This paragraph reports one T cell receptor beta chain. The sample has other DNA sequences that encode this CDR3 too. This entry belongs to a study of shared clonotypes between healthy human individuals. Germline V lookup: CDR1 SGHTA, CDR2 FQGNSA. Trimming took off 3 bases at V and 0 bases at J, with 10 bases between the two ends. The CDR3 has 15 residues. This table comes from immunoSEQ multiplex PCR, and its TCRdb copy is limited to in-frame clones, with some not included. The sample contains roughly 2,500,000 clones, over 85% of which appear only once. This TCR came from a man younger than 35 in good health. Some clones in this sample may be carry-over from other donors' samples. Sequencing was carried out using naive CD4+ T cells from PBMCs. Subset noted: CD45RA+ positively selected. This chain links TRBV7-2 with TRBJ2-3; the D is unclear. CDR3: CASSLVGWSTDTQYF. For the CDR3, the DNA is TGTGCCAGCAGCTTGGTAGGATGGAGCACAGATACGCAGTATTTT.